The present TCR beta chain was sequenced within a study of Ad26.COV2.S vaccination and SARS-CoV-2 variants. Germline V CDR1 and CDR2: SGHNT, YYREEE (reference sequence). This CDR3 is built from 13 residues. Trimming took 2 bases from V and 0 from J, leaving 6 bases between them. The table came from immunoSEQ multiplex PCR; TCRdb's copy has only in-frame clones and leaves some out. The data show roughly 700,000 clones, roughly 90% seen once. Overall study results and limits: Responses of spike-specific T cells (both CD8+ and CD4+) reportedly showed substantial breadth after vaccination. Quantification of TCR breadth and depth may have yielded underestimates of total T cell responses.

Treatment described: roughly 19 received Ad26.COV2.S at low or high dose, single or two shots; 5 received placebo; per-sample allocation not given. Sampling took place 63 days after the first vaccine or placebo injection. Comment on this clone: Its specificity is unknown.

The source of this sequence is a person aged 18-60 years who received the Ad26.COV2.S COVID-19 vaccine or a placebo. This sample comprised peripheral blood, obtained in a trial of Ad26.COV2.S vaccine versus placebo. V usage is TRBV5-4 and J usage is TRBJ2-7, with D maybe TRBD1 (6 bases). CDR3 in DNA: TGTGCCAGCAGCTTCAGGGGCTCCTACGAGCAGTACTTC. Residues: CASSFRGSYEQYF.